This TCR beta chain was documented in a study of blood T cell repertoires in COVID-19 (dated by TCRdb to the early 2020s). With regard to the full study: Collaborator samples came from the United States, Italy and Spain and covered acute and convalescent phases of COVID-19. The material from the prospective study consisted of cDNA or gDNA derived from T cells, B-cell-depleted T cells, or PBMCs. Subjects who had been exposed to COVID-19, were actively infected with it, or had recovered from it provided the deeply sampled blood TCRbeta repertoires that made up the dataset. The repertoires were released in a freely available public database meant as a resource for research on the immune response to SARS-CoV-2. The samples were drawn from two sources: the first 160 participants of the ongoing ImmuneRACE study, and over 950 subjects contributed by 6 global collaborators. Nearly every sample came with metadata listing a de-identified subject ID, COVID-19 status, age in years and sex. Where available, HLA class I and class II types were obtained from metadata supplied by the sample provider rather than from assay-based typing.

The immunoSEQ Assay, a bias-controlled multiplex PCR, was used to amplify TCRbeta CDR3 regions from genomic DNA. Processing in the source paper ran as follows. The number of nucleated cells in each sample was estimated by amplification of reference gene primers within the assay. To quantify the absolute abundance of each unique TCRbeta CDR3 rearrangement, sequence reads were collapsed and filtered. For each sample, productive Simpson clonality was calculated as the square root of Simpson's diversity index across productive rearrangements. Drawn from immuneACCESS, this table holds only the in-frame rearrangements with V and J called that TCRdb kept. Clones are partly lost; checked studies trace under half to an unresolved V gene and leave the rest unexplained. That table is the source of V, J and clone size, and D and trimming were worked out from the DNA. The sample table records some 120,000 clones; around 87% of these occur just once. The ten top clones hold 25% to 30% of the sample.

In regard to this clone: The antigen it recognizes is unknown. Base qualities are not recorded, but no much larger clone differs from it by a single base.

Overall results and qualifications from the work: Clinical and demographic metadata were provided uncurated, with the amount varying by source and participant.

Collaborating institutions collected whole blood in K2EDTA tubes following their own protocols. For TCRbeta analysis, collaborators shipped samples in one of three forms: frozen whole blood, isolated PBMCs, or DNA extracted from either of those sample types. The specimen sequenced was peripheral blood. The receptor was derived from a man between 65 and 85 years old with active or convalescent COVID-19.

At the DNA level, the sequence is TGTGCCAGCAGTTTGGGGGGGGTCCCTTTCCACGAGCAGTACTTC. It specifies CASSLGGVPFHEQYF. Recombination linked TRBV27 to TRBJ2-7; TRBD2 aligns with 7 central bases. According to the germline V gene (reference sequence), CDR1 reads MNHEY and CDR2 reads SMNVEV. From cysteine to phenylalanine, the CDR3 is 15 amino acids long. CDR3 DNA only is kept here, 45 bases in frame from base 1. The V end gives up 3 bases and the J end 5 bases, leaving 10 bases in the junction not matched to a gene.